Listed here is a single T cell receptor (beta chain). The CDR3 length is 16 residues. The trim removed 6 bases at V and 1 base at J, leaving 9 bases unmatched. CDR1 and CDR2 from the germline V gene are LGHNA and YNFKEQ. The data belong to a study of blood T cell repertoires in COVID-19. In the study overall: T cells, B-cell-depleted T cells, or PBMCs provided the cDNA or gDNA that served as material.

TCRdb's copy holds only in-frame clones and misses some; the assay was immunoSEQ multiplex PCR. This table holds about 170,000 clones, about four fifths found once. The clonotype comes from a woman aged 70 to 79 who had recovered from COVID-19. The sequenced material came from peripheral blood. This sequence joins TRBV4-2 and TRBJ2-5, with 9 bases lining up with TRBD2. Written as DNA, the CDR3 is TGTGCCAGCAGTCAAAGGGGGACTAGCAGCCAAGAGACCCAGTACTTC. This translates into CASSQRGTSSQETQYF.